These 18 T cell receptor beta chains were sequenced from one sample in a study of blood T cell repertoires in COVID-19. Sequenced by immunoSEQ multiplex PCR; TCRdb stores in-frame clones only, minus some. Of 350,000 to 500,000 clones listed, roughly 88% are singletons. Source material: PBMCs or T cells enriched from blood (not recorded which). The receptor set was obtained from a young woman who had been exposed to COVID-19.

The chain joins TRBV3-1 (or the pseudogene TRBV3-2) to TRBJ2-7; 7 positions agree with TRBD1. Germline V gives CDR1 LGHDT, CDR2 YNNKEL (reference sequence). J lost 0 bases, V lost 1 base, and 6 bases had no gene match. The CDR3 spans 16 residues. The CDR3 here is CASSQGGQWSSYEQYF. In DNA form, the CDR3 reads TGTGCCAGCAGCCAAGGGGGACAGTGGAGCTCCTACGAGCAGTACTTC.

This chain uses TRBV9 with TRBJ2-1; 8 nucleotides agree with TRBD2. The J segment lost 12 bases and the V segment lost 0 bases, leaving 2 bases of the junction unmatched. This CDR3 comprises 12 residues. Germline loops: CDR1 SGDLS, CDR2 YYNGEE. The CDR3 DNA is TGTGCCAGCAGCGTAGATACTAGCGGGCAGTTCTTC. This codes for CASSVDTSGQFF.

J is TRBJ2-7 and V is TRBV14; possible D gene TRBD1, 7 bases. This CDR3 contains 13 residues. The germline V and J ends were trimmed by 8 bases and 7 bases, with 18 bases remaining between them. Per the germline V gene, CDR1 is SGHDN and CDR2 is FVKESK. This CDR3 reads CASSGGFLGEQYF. CDR3 nucleotide sequence: TGTGCCAGCTCAGGGGGGTTCTTGGGGGAGCAGTACTTC.

This clone was counted between two and nine times. This sequence joins TRBV10-3 and TRBJ2-1; 9 bases are a match to TRBD2. Trimming removed 11 bases from V and 1 base from J; junction bases left unmatched: 3. Germline assignment: CDR1 ENHRY and CDR2 SYGVKD. This CDR3 region has 13 residues. The CDR3 nucleotides read TGTGCCGTTAGCGGGAGTTCCTACAATGAGCAGTTCTTC. Translating gives CAVSGSSYNEQFF.

The chain uses TRBV19 and TRBJ1-5; no clear D gene. The CDR3 sequence is 14 residues long. The V end was cut by 1 base, the J end by 6 bases, with 10 bases between. The germline CDR1 and CDR2 sequences are LNHDA and SQIVND (reference sequence). The CDR3 bases are TGTGCCAGTAGTATAGTGGTAGATCCTCAGCCCCAGCATTTT. Translating it yields CASSIVVDPQPQHF. The variable domain in full, with the rest retrieved from reference TRBV19 and TRBJ1-5, is DGGITQSPKYLFRKEGQNVTLSCEQNLNHDAMYWYRQDPGQGLRLIYYSQIVNDFQKGDIAEGYSVSREKKESFPLTVTSAQKNPTAFYLCASSIVVDPQPQHFGDGTRLSIL.

This chain links TRBV7-9 with TRBJ2-3, with TRBD1 matching 8 bases. Germline V lookup: CDR1 SEHNR, CDR2 FQNEAQ (reference sequence). V lost 5 bases and J lost 8; bases outside the gene matches: 9. CDR3 length: 14 amino acids. CDR3 region: CASSQDRASGTQYF. The CDR3 DNA follows: TGTGCCAGCAGCCAGGACAGGGCATCTGGTACGCAGTATTTT.

The gene calls are TRBV27 and TRBJ1-2; no firm D call. With 4 bases removed from V and 8 bases from J, the gap between germline ends came to 11 bases. The CDR3 is made up of 12 amino acids. Germline V gene data show CDR1 as MNHEY and CDR2 as SMNVEV (reference sequence). The CDR3 nucleotides are TGTGCCAGCAGTTCAGGAGGGCAGGGCTACACCTTC. This gives the protein CASSSGGQGYTF.

The rearrangement links TRBV5-1 to TRBJ2-7, with D perhaps matching TRBD1 (5 bases). The germline gives CDR1 SGHRS, CDR2 YFSETQ. The CDR3 length is 18 residues. V lost 4 bases to trimming and J lost 4 bases, with 27 bases between them. This CDR3 is CASSRPDPGRVGFYEQYF. Written as DNA, the CDR3 is TGCGCCAGCAGCAGGCCAGATCCGGGCAGGGTAGGTTTTTACGAGCAGTACTTC. The full variable domain, its missing parts supplied by reference TRBV5-1 and TRBJ2-7, is KAGVTQTPRYLIKTRGQQVTLSCSPISGHRSVSWYQQTPGQGLQFLFEYFSETQRNKGNFPGRFSGRQFSNSRSEMNVSTLELGDSALYLCASSRPDPGRVGFYEQYFGPGTRLTVT.

The rearrangement links TRBV28 to TRBJ2-1; TRBD2 agrees at 14 bases. The CDR3 is 15 residues long. The germline CDR1 and CDR2 sequences are MDHEN and SYDVKM. The J segment lost 6 bases and the V segment lost 5 bases, leaving 3 bases of the junction unmatched. Here the CDR3 DNA reads TGTGCCAGCAGTCCGGGACTAGCGGGAGTCAATGAGCAGTTCTTC. Its protein is CASSPGLAGVNEQFF.

CDR3 bases: TGCAGCGTTTCCCCGGAGGTCGGAGCTTTCTTT. It is translated as CSVSPEVGAFF. V usage is TRBV29-1 and J usage is TRBJ1-1; no firm D call. V dropped 5 bases and J dropped 10 bases, with 14 bases sitting between them. Germline V gene sequence: CDR1 SQVTM, CDR2 ANQGSEA. This CDR3 is built from 11 residues.

The genes are TRBV2 and TRBJ1-1, with no clear D. Looked up from germline, CDR1 is SNHLY and CDR2 is FYNNEI. The CDR3 runs 14 residues. V shed 7 bases and J shed 2 bases, with 14 bases lying between them. DNA for the CDR3: TGTGCCAGCAACCCTGGAGGCCCTAACACTGAAGCTTTCTTT. It specifies CASNPGGPNTEAFF.

A word on this clone: One end of the junction does not line up with germline, which may come from a read error. The genes are TRBV29-1 and TRBJ1-4; TRBD1 aligns across 12 bases. CDR1 and CDR2 from the germline V gene are SQVTM and ANQGSEA. The CDR3 has 17 amino acids. The CDR3, as DNA: TGCAGCGTCGAAGATTCGGGACAGGGGGCCTCTAATGAAAAACTGTTTTTT. Its protein is CSVEDSGQGASNEKLFF.

V usage is TRBV11-2 and J usage is TRBJ2-2; the match to TRBD2 covers 7 bases. Trimming removed 7 bases from V and 7 bases from J; junction bases left unmatched: 9. Per the germline V gene, CDR1 is SGHAT and CDR2 is FQNNGV. The CDR3 contains 14 residues. The CDR3 reads CASTVGGFGGELFF. In nucleotides, the CDR3 is TGTGCCAGCACCGTCGGGGGGTTCGGCGGGGAGCTGTTTTTT. The full variable domain, its missing parts supplied by reference TRBV11-2 and TRBJ2-2, is EAGVAQSPRYKIIEKRQSVAFWCNPISGHATLYWYQQILGQGPKLLIQFQNNGVVDDSQLPKDRFSAERLKGVDSTLKIQPAKLEDSAVYLCASTVGGFGGELFFGEGSRLTVL.

DNA of the CDR3: TGTGCCAGCAGTTGGGGACAGGGGGCGAATTATGGCTACACCTTC. Amino acid sequence: CASSWGQGANYGYTF. The rearrangement uses TRBV6-5 and TRBJ1-2; 12 bases are shared with TRBD1. J lost 5 bases, V lost 4 bases, and 5 bases had no gene match. The germline V gene has CDR1 MNHEY and CDR2 SVGAGI. The CDR3 spans 15 residues.

This rearrangement joins TRBV7-9 to TRBJ2-3, with D perhaps TRBD1 (6 bases). Deletions cut 5 bases from V and 2 bases from J, with 26 bases between. Per the germline V gene, CDR1 is SEHNR and CDR2 is FQNEAQ (reference sequence). The CDR3 runs 19 residues. The CDR3 DNA reads TGTGCCAGCAGCAACGACCCCATCCGGGACATGGATTCCACAGATACGCAGTATTTT. It is translated as CASSNDPIRDMDSTDTQYF.

In regard to this clone: This CDR3 is also generated by other DNA sequences in the sample. This chain connects TRBV29-1 to TRBJ2-1; 7 bases agree with TRBD2. CDR1 is SQVTM, CDR2 ANQGSEA, per germline. This CDR3 region has 13 residues. V lost 7 bases to trimming and J lost 0 bases; unmatched junction nucleotides: 3. CDR3 residues: CSAGGSSYNEQFF. DNA for the CDR3: TGCAGCGCCGGGGGGAGCTCCTACAATGAGCAGTTCTTC.

CDR3 residues: CASSSRDNQPQHF. In DNA, the CDR3 is TGTGCCAGCTCCAGCAGGGACAATCAGCCCCAGCATTTT. J is TRBJ1-5 and V is TRBV3-1 (or the pseudogene TRBV3-2); D is perhaps TRBD1 (5 bases). V was pared by 8 bases and J by 3 bases, with 11 bases between. The germline V gene has CDR1 LGHDT and CDR2 YNNKEL (reference sequence). This CDR3 is built from 13 residues.

V usage is TRBV28 and J usage is TRBJ1-5, with D hard to call. This CDR3 has 15 amino acids. CDR1 is MDHEN and CDR2 is SYDVKM in the germline V gene. The V end was cut by 1 base, the J end by 2 bases, with 9 bases between. In DNA, the CDR3 is TGTGCCAGCAGTTTATCTTGGGGAGGCAATCAGCCCCAGCATTTT. This translates into CASSLSWGGNQPQHF.